This TCR beta chain comes out of a study of CD8+ T cells in alopecia areata. As the sequencing template, cDNA was produced by extracting RNA and reverse transcribing it. Clones were read by immunoSEQ multiplex PCR, and TCRdb kept only the in-frame ones, dropping some. The sample has some 150,000 clones; under 60% are singletons. The source is a human donor with alopecia areata. The sample was CD8+ T cells sorted from blood, taken at week 0.

CDR3 in amino acids: CASSLGGEPYGYTF. The CDR3 DNA sequence: TGTGCCAGCAGCTTAGGAGGAGAGCCCTATGGCTACACCTTC. The chain joins TRBV7-2 to TRBJ1-2; D is undetermined. The V end lost 1 base, the J end lost 4 bases, and 10 bases lay between the germline ends. The CDR3 is 14 residues long. The germline CDR1 and CDR2 sequences are SGHTA and FQGNSA. The complete variable domain, with remaining parts taken from reference TRBV7-2 and TRBJ1-2, reads GAGVSQSPSNKVTEKGKDVELRCDPISGHTALYWYRQSLGQGLEFLIYFQGNSAPDKSGLPSDRFSAERTGGSVSTLTIQRTQQEDSAVYLCASSLGGEPYGYTFGSGTRLTVV.